The T cell receptor beta chain under discussion was sequenced for a study of CD8+CD57+ T cells in acquired aplastic anemia. Study information: The sorted CD4+ and CD8+ cells yielded an average around 3.4 ug of DNA. Reads per healthy sample averaged roughly 9.9 million (CD4+) and about 12 million (CD8+).

The germline V gene encodes CDR1 MNHEY and CDR2 SVGEGT. The CDR3 runs 15 residues. TCR beta VDJ combinations and CDR3 sequences were profiled from genomic DNA. TCRdb redid the calling of the reads with MiXCR, one entry per CDR3 protein. The sample includes about 220,000 distinct CDR3 sequences, approximately 35% of them seen just once. Study-wide results and limits: Fewer than 30 CD8+ CDR3 sequences were shared between patients and controls. Patients were compared with controls for CD8+ Simpson's diversity, and no significant difference emerged.

Concerning this clonotype: Its antigen is still unknown. A much larger clone sits a single nucleotide away, making a read error possible.

The sequence came from a human donor in good health, serving as a control. Sample: sorted CD4+, CD8+, or CD8+CD57+ T cells (not recorded which) from PBMCs. The chain uses TRBV6-2 or TRBV6-3 and TRBJ1-5, with D unresolved. CDR3 sequence reads: CASSSPYNGDQPQRF. The CDR3 nucleotides are TGTGCCAGCAGTTCCCCTTATAACGGAGATCAGCCCCAGCGTTTT.